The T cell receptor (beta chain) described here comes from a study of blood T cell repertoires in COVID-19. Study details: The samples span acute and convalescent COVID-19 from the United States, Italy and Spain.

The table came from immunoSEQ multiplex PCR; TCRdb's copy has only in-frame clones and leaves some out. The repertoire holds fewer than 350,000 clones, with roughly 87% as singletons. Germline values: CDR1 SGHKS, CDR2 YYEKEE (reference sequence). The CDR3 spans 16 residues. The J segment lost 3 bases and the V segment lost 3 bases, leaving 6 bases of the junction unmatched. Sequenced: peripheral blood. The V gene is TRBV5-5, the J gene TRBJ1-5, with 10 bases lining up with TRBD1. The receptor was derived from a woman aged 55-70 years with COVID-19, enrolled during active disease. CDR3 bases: TGTGCCAGCAGCTGGGGACAGGGGAGGGACAATCAGCCCCAGCATTTT. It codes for CASSWGQGRDNQPQHF.